This T cell receptor beta chain derives from a study of neurological immune-mediated disorders. Study-wide results and caveats: The most TCR clonal expansion was seen in HTLV-1-associated myelopathy, whereas the least was seen in multiple sclerosis, below the level in healthy controls. One cluster of related CDR3 sequences contained, by phylogenetic grouping, the repertoires of 18 of 34 multiple sclerosis patients and formed a possible signature.

To note about this clonotype: Its specificity is not known.

A 10-nucleotide random UMI tagged transcripts in template-switch 5'RACE cDNA synthesis. TCRdb fed the 5' RACE reads into MiXCR, producing one record per CDR3 protein. The sample lists about 74,000 distinct CDR3 sequences, 4% to 6% seen once, with about 7.4% in the top ten. The CDR3 is made up of 15 amino acids. Germline V CDR1 and CDR2: LNHDA, SQIVND (reference sequence). The germline V and J ends were trimmed by 7 bases and 1 base, with 15 bases remaining between them. Sequencing was done on a sample of PBMCs. This TCR came from a man aged 18 to 30 with multiple sclerosis. The chain links TRBV19 to TRBJ2-3; perhaps TRBD1 as D (5 bases). The CDR3 DNA is TGTGCCAGTAAAGGCGTGGTAGGGGGCACAGATACGCAGTATTTT. Its protein is CASKGVVGGTDTQYF.